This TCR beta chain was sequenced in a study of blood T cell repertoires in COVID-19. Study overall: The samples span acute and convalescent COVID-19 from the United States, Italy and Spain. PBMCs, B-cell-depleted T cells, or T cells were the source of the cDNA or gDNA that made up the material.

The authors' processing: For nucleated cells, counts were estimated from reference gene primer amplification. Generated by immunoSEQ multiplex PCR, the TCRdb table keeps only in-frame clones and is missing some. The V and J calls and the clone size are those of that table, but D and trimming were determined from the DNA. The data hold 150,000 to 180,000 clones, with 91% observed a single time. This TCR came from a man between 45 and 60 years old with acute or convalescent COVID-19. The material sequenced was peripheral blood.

The DNA of the CDR3 is TGTGCCAGCAGCCACACTACCCAGGGCTCCTACGAGCAGTACTTC. The encoded protein is CASSHTTQGSYEQYF. J is TRBJ2-7 and V is TRBV3-1 (or the pseudogene TRBV3-2); a possible D gene is TRBD1 (5 bases). V gave up 3 bases and J gave up 0 bases, with 12 bases separating them. The V gene's germline CDR1 is LGHDT and CDR2 YNNKEL (reference sequence). The CDR3 is 15 amino acids.